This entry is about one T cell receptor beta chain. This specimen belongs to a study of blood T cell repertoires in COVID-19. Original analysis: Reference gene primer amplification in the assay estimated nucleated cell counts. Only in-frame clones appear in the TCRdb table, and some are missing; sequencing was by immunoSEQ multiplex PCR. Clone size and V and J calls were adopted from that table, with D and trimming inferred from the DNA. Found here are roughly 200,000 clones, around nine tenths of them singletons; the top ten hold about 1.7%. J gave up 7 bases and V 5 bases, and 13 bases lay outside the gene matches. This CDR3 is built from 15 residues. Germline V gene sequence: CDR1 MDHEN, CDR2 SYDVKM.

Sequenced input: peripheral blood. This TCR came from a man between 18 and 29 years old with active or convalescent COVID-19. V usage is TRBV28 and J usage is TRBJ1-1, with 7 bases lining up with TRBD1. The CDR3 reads CASSTLKTGRYEAFF. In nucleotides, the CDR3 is TGTGCCAGCAGTACGCTGAAGACAGGGCGATATGAAGCTTTCTTT.